This T cell receptor beta chain emerged from a study of blood T cells in healthy people across ages. Broader study findings: Diversity estimates drawn from one million T cells were deemed underestimates. Donor CMV status was unknown, possibly confounding expanded clonotype changes.

The CDR3 sequence is 14 residues long. Germline V lookup: CDR1 KGHSH, CDR2 LQKENI. PCR was performed a second time for about 6 to 12 cycles using a sample-barcoded 5' primer and a J-beta primer mix. TCRdb called the 5' RACE reads again in MiXCR, with one record for every CDR3 protein. The data contain around 580,000 distinct CDR3 sequences, less than 60% of them singletons. A note on this clonotype: Antigen: not known. The germline gene is not matched at one end of the junction; a read error may be the cause.

Input material: blood. This clonotype was sampled from an elderly man in good health. The chain couples TRBV18 to TRBJ2-7; D is perhaps TRBD1 (5 bases). CDR3 nucleotide sequence: TGTGCCGGCTCACTTTATGACAGCTCCTACGAGCAGTACTTC. It encodes CAGSLYDSSYEQYF.